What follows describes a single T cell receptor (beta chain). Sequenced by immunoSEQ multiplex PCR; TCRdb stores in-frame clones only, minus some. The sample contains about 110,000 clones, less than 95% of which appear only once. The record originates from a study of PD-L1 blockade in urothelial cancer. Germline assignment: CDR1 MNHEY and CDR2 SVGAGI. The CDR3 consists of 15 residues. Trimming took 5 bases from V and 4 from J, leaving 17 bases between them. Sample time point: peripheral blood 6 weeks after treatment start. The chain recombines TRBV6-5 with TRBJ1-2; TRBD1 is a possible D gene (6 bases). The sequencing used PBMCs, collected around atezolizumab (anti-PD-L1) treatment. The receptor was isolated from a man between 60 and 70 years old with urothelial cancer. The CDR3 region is CASSTGGHASYGYTF. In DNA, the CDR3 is TGTGCCAGCAGTACGGGGGGACATGCGAGCTATGGCTACACCTTC.